Each of the 17 T cell receptor beta chains below was sequenced from the same sample in a study of CD8 T cells in ankylosing spondylitis. Study findings and constraints: Apparently characteristic of ankylosing spondylitis blood was a TCR beta motif (fewer than 10 highly homologous variants).

TCRdb called the 5' RACE reads again in MiXCR, with one record for every CDR3 protein. Among 400,000 to 450,000 distinct CDR3 sequences, more than 15% were seen once, and the ten largest hold approximately 1%. The antigens for these receptors are not known. The material sequenced was blood, either unsorted or a sorted T cell fraction (not recorded which). All receptors come from a male donor with ankylosing spondylitis.

This rearrangement joins TRBV6-1 to TRBJ2-7; 8 positions match TRBD1. The CDR3 runs 15 residues. CDR1 is MNHNS, CDR2 SASEGT, per germline. The J segment lost 2 bases and the V segment lost 7 bases, leaving 10 bases of the junction unmatched. Here the CDR3 DNA reads TGTGCCAGCACCATGCTGACAGGGGCTGCCTACGAGCAGTACTTC. Translation gives CASTMLTGAAYEQYF.

This clonotype was picked up a small number of times. The chain uses TRBV3-1 and TRBJ2-4; 9 nucleotides align to TRBD2. CDR3 size: 18 residues. Germline V gene lookup returns CDR1 LGHDT and CDR2 YNNKEL (reference sequence). V lost 0 bases to trimming and J lost 4 bases; unmatched junction nucleotides: 10. This CDR3 is CASSQDRWSLAGKNIQYF. The CDR3 DNA is TGTGCCAGCAGCCAAGATCGATGGTCGCTAGCGGGGAAAAACATTCAGTACTTC.

The chain joins TRBV10-3 to TRBJ2-7; TRBD1 is a possible D gene (6 bases). This CDR3 comprises 15 residues. CDR1 ENHRY and CDR2 SYGVKD come from the germline V gene. Trimming removed 5 bases from V and 0 bases from J, with 14 bases in between. CDR3 sequence (DNA): TGTGCCATCAGTTTCACCGGGACATCCTCCTACGAGCAGTACTTC. This translates into CAISFTGTSSYEQYF.

This chain connects TRBV18 to TRBJ1-6, with 9 bases matching TRBD1. The ends lost 3 bases at V and 5 bases at J; junction bases unmatched: 5. The germline CDR1 and CDR2 sequences are KGHSH and LQKENI. The CDR3 length is 16 residues. Here the CDR3 reads CASSPLQGAHNSPLHF. The CDR3 bases are TGTGCCAGCTCACCTTTACAGGGGGCGCATAATTCACCCCTCCACTTT.

The CDR3 sequence: CASSYALGPYEQYF. CDR3 nucleotide sequence: TGTGCCAGCAGTTACGCCCTCGGACCGTACGAGCAGTACTTC. The V call is TRBV6-5, the J call TRBJ2-7; D gene unclear. Deletions cut 2 bases from V and 4 bases from J, with 12 bases between. The CDR3 totals 14 residues. The germline V gene encodes CDR1 MNHEY and CDR2 SVGAGI.

This clonotype was picked up many times. The gene calls are TRBV9 and TRBJ1-2, with 8 bases that match TRBD1. Germline lookup yields CDR1 SGDLS and CDR2 YYNGEE. The CDR3 length is 17 residues. The ends lost 4 bases at V and 6 bases at J; junction bases unmatched: 17. CDR3 region: CASSPQPRTGLEDGYTF. The CDR3 nucleotides are TGTGCCAGCAGCCCCCAACCCCGGACAGGGCTGGAGGATGGCTACACCTTC.

This clonotype was seen ten or more times. The chain employs TRBV11-2 and TRBJ2-7; 14 bases are shared with TRBD2. The CDR3 totals 14 residues. The ends lost 5 bases at V and 5 bases at J; junction bases unmatched: 2. Germline-derived CDR1 and CDR2 are SGHAT and FQNNGV. CDR3 in amino acids: CASSPGLAGDEQYF. CDR3 nucleotides: TGTGCCAGCAGCCCGGGACTAGCGGGAGACGAGCAGTACTTC.

The rearrangement joins TRBV20-1 to TRBJ1-6, with D possibly matching TRBD1 (5 bases). Germline-derived CDR1 and CDR2 are DFQATT and SNEGSKA (reference sequence). V lost 6 bases and J 4 bases, leaving 16 bases between the germline ends. The CDR3 sequence is 15 residues long. The DNA of the CDR3 is TGCAGTGCCACACCCCCGGGGCTTTATAATTCACCCCTCCACTTT. Translating gives CSATPPGLYNSPLHF.

This chain connects TRBV12-3 or TRBV12-4 to TRBJ2-2, with 8 bases lining up with TRBD2. V was clipped by 6 bases and J by 5 bases; unmatched bases: 2. This CDR3 contains 13 residues. The CDR3 sequence: CASRAGGTGELFF. The CDR3, as DNA: TGTGCCAGCAGGGCGGGAGGTACCGGGGAGCTGTTTTTT.

The chain employs TRBV28 and TRBJ1-1; TRBD1 matches 8 bases. V trimming: 3 bases; J trimming: 3 bases; junction bases outside the gene matches: 3. This CDR3 is built from 14 residues. Looked up from germline, CDR1 is MDHEN and CDR2 is SYDVKM. CDR3 sequence: CASSFMDRDTEAFF. CDR3 in DNA: TGTGCCAGCAGTTTCATGGACAGGGACACTGAAGCTTTCTTT.

The V and J genes are TRBV7-9 and TRBJ2-7, with 7 positions matching TRBD1. The CDR3 is 14 residues long. The V gene end was trimmed by 5 bases and the J gene end by 3 bases; junction bases not matched to a gene: 7. CDR1 is SEHNR, CDR2 FQNEAQ, per germline (reference sequence). The CDR3 DNA reads TGTGCCAGCAGCCCCCGACAGGGACACTACGAGCAGTACTTC. It encodes CASSPRQGHYEQYF.

This clonotype has only a few counts. This sequence joins TRBV12-3 or TRBV12-4 and TRBJ1-6; tentatively, D is TRBD1 (5 bases). Trimming removed 5 bases from V and 8 bases from J, with 13 bases in between. This CDR3 contains 14 residues. The CDR3 protein is CASSPRGGDSPLHF. The CDR3 DNA is TGTGCCAGCAGTCCCCGGGGGGGTGATTCACCCCTCCACTTT.

This clonotype has only one observation. This CDR3 fails to terminate in the conserved phenylalanine or tryptophan, so it likely reflects a read error. The chain joins TRBV6-5 to TRBJ1-4; D is undetermined. Germline-derived CDR1 and CDR2 are MNHEY and SVGAGI. This CDR3 has 15 residues. The ends were cut back, 0 bases at V and 2 bases at J, with 7 bases in the middle. The CDR3 DNA follows: TGTGCCAGCAGTTACTCGAGTCCCACTAATGAAAAACTGTTTCTT. Protein sequence: CASSYSSPTNEKLFL.

At least ten counts were recorded for this clonotype. This chain links TRBV6-1 with TRBJ1-6; possible D gene TRBD1, 6 bases. The CDR3 contains 13 residues. V lost 8 bases, J lost 7 bases, and 12 bases lay in between. The germline V gene has CDR1 MNHNS and CDR2 SASEGT. The CDR3 here is CASEDRINSPLHF. CDR3 nucleotides: TGTGCCAGCGAAGACAGGATAAATTCACCCCTCCACTTT.

The chain uses TRBV5-5 and TRBJ1-4, with 7 bases identical to TRBD1. The CDR3 runs to 15 residues. Germline V CDR1 and CDR2: SGHKS, YYEKEE (reference sequence). J gave up 2 bases and V 5 bases, and 6 bases lay outside the gene matches. The CDR3 sequence is CASRDLRGTNEKLFF. The CDR3 DNA follows: TGTGCCAGCAGGGATCTCAGGGGGACTAATGAAAAACTGTTTTTT.

CDR3 amino acids: CASRGQGNSNQPQHF. CDR3 sequence (DNA): TGTGCCAGCAGAGGACAGGGTAATAGCAATCAGCCCCAGCATTTT. The chain links TRBV2 to TRBJ1-5, with 8 bases aligning to TRBD1. From germline, CDR1 is SNHLY and CDR2 FYNNEI. V was clipped by 6 bases and J by 0 bases; unmatched bases: 4. The CDR3 is 15 residues long. Full variable domain (rest looked up from reference TRBV2 and TRBJ1-5): EPEVTQTPSHQVTQMGQEVILRCVPISNHLYFYWYRQILGQKVEFLVSFYNNEISEKSEIFDDQFSVERPDGSNFTLKIRSTKLEDSAMYFCASRGQGNSNQPQHFGDGTRLSIL.

In nucleotides, the CDR3 is TGCGCCAGCAGCTTGGGTCCGGTGAACACTGAAGCTTTCTTT. This gives the protein CASSLGPVNTEAFF. The rearrangement joins TRBV5-1 to TRBJ1-1; D is unclear. V dropped 0 bases and J dropped 0 bases, with 6 bases sitting between them. Germline V gives CDR1 SGHRS, CDR2 YFSETQ. This CDR3 has 14 amino acids.